This record covers a single T cell receptor (beta chain). This sample is part of a study of OX40 agonist ivuxolimab in advanced cancers. Study-level information: With a range of about 20 to 79, age averaged approximately 60 years, and around 80% were male. Three partial responders included one hepatocellular carcinoma patient and two cutaneous melanoma patients. Prior therapy, whether anti-PD-1, anti-PD-L1 or anti-CTLA-4, was allowed, and less than 45% had some.

This CDR3 is 21 amino acids long. V shed 0 bases and J 2 bases; nucleotides not matched to a gene: 15. CDR1 is LNHNV and CDR2 is YYDKDF in the germline V gene (reference sequence). Sequencing used immunoSEQ multiplex PCR; TCRdb keeps in-frame clones, though not all of them. Of more than 50,000 clones detected, 85% appear once; the ten largest clones hold approximately 3.8%. Autoimmune disease history or systemic immunosuppression disqualified patients. Source: CD4+ or CD8+ T cells sorted from blood, taken in a trial of the OX40 agonist ivuxolimab. The clonotype was recovered from an adult with an advanced solid tumor such as melanoma, head and neck, liver or kidney cancer. The chain carries TRBV15 and TRBJ2-3; TRBD2 matches 12 bases. CDR3 DNA: TGTGCCACCAGCAGAGATAATAACCCGACTAGCGGGGGCCGATACACAGATACGCAGTATTTT. The encoded protein is CATSRDNNPTSGGRYTDTQYF.